This T cell receptor beta chain was observed in a study of spatial heterogeneity in lung cancer. At the level of the study: There were consistently more beta-chain sequences detected than alpha-chain sequences.

Time point here: sample taken at primary tumor resection. Samples came from some 71 TRACERx patients with untreated early-stage lung cancer. Researchers sequenced whole RNA taken from tumor, nontumor lung or frozen PBMC without sorting. This clonotype has only a few counts. Its antigen is unidentified. CDR1 DFQATT and CDR2 SNEGSKA come from the germline V gene (reference sequence). The junction had 13 bases not matched to a gene; V was cut back by 6 bases and J by 4 bases. This CDR3 has 15 residues. In TCRdb, the 5' RACE reads were re-called with MiXCR into one record per CDR3 protein. The data show around 4,800 distinct CDR3 sequences, 9% to 15% seen once. Broader study findings: The number of expanded tumor alpha and beta chains correlated with mutation number.

This receptor was identified in a male donor with early-stage non-small cell lung cancer. The chain links TRBV20-1 to TRBJ2-7; 9 bases map to TRBD2. The sample was lung tumor tissue, taken at surgery. CDR3 nucleotides: TGCAGTGCCCCCCGGGGGCGGGGGGGCCCGTACGAGCAGTACTTC. The encoded protein is CSAPRGRGGPYEQYF.